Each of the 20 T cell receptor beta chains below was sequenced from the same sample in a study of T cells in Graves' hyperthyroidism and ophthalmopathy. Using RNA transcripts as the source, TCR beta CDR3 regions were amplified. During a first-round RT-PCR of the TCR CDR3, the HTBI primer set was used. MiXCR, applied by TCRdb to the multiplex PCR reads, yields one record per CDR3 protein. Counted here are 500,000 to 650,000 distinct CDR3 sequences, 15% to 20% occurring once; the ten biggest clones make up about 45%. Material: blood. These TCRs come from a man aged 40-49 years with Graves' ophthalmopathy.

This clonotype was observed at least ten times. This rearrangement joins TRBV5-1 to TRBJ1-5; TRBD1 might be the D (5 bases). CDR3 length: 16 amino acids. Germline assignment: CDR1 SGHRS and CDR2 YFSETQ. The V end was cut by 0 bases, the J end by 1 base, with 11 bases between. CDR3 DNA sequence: TGCGCCAGCAGCTTGGACGGAGGGGCCAGCAATCAGCCCCAGCATTTT. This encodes CASSLDGGASNQPQHF. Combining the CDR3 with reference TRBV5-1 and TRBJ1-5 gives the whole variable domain KAGVTQTPRYLIKTRGQQVTLSCSPISGHRSVSWYQQTPGQGLQFLFEYFSETQRNKGNFPGRFSGRQFSNSRSEMNVSTLELGDSALYLCASSLDGGASNQPQHFGDGTRLSIL.

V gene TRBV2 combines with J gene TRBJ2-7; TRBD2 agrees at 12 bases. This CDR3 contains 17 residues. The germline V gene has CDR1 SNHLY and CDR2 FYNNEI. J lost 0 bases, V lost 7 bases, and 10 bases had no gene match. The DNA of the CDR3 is TGTGCCAGCATCGGCGGACTAGCGGGGATCCGCTCCTACGAGCAGTACTTC. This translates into CASIGGLAGIRSYEQYF.

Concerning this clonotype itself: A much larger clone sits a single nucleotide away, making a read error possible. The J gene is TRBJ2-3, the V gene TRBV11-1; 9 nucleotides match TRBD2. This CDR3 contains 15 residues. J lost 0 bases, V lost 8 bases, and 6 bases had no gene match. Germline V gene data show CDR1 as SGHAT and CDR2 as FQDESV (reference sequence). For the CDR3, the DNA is TGTGCCAGCGCCTCTAGCGGGAAAAGCACAGATACGCAGTATTTT. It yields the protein CASASSGKSTDTQYF. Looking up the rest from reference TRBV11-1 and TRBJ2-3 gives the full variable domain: EAEVAQSPRYKITEKSQAVAFWCDPISGHATLYWYRQILGQGPELLVQFQDESVVDDSQLPKDRFSAERLKGVDSTLKIQPAELGDSAMYLCASASSGKSTDTQYFGPGTRLTVL.

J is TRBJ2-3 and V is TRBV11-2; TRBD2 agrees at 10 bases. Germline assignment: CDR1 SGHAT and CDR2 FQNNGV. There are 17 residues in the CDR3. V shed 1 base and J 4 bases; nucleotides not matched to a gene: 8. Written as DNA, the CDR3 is TGTGCCAGCAGCTTAGTAATGGCTAGCGGGGGCGCAGATACGCAGTATTTT. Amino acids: CASSLVMASGGADTQYF.

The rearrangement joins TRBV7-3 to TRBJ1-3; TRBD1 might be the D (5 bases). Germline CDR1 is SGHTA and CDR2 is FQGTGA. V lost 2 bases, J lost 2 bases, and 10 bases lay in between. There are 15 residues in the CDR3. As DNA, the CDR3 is TGTGCCAGCAGCTTATCGGGGGGAGCTGGAAACACCATATATTTT. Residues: CASSLSGGAGNTIYF.

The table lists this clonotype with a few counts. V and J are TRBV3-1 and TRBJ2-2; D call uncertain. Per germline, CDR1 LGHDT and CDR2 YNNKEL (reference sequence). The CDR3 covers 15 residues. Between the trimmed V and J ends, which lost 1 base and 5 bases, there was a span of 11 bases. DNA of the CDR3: TGTGCCAGCAGCCAAGTGTGGGCTGGAACCGGGGAGCTGTTTTTT. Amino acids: CASSQVWAGTGELFF.

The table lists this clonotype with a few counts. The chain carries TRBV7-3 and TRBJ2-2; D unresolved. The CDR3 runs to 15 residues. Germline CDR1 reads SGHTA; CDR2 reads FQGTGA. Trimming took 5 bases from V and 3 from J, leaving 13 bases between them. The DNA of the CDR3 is TGTGCCAGCAGCCTAAGTACTACCCACACCGGGGAGCTGTTTTTT. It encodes CASSLSTTHTGELFF.

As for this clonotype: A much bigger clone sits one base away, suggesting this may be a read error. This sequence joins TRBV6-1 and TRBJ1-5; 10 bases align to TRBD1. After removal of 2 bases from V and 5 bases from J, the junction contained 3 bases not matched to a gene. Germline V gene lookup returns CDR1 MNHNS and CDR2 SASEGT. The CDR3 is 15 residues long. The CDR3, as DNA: TGTGCCAGCAGTGAACTGGGGACAGGGGATCAGCCCCAGCATTTT. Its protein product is CASSELGTGDQPQHF.

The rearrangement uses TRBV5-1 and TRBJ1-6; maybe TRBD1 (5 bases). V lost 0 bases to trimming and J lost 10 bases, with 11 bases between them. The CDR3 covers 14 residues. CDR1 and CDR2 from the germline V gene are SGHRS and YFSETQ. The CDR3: CASSLVGAGSPLHF. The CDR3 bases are TGCGCCAGCAGCTTGGTCGGAGCAGGGTCACCCCTCCACTTT.

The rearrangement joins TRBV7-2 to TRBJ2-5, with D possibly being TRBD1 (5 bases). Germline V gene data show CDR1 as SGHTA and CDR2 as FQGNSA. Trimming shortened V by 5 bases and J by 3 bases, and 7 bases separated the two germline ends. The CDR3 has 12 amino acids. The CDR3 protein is CASSGAEETQYF. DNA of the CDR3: TGTGCCAGCAGCGGGGCAGAAGAGACCCAGTACTTC.

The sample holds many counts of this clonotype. CDR3 sequence reads: CASSFDRGSDIQYF. DNA for the CDR3: TGTGCCAGCAGTTTTGACAGGGGGTCTGACATTCAGTACTTC. This sequence joins TRBV28 and TRBJ2-4; TRBD1 matches at 9 bases. V lost 3 bases, J lost 8 bases, and 5 bases stayed unmatched. Germline V lookup: CDR1 MDHEN, CDR2 SYDVKM. CDR3 length equals 14 residues.

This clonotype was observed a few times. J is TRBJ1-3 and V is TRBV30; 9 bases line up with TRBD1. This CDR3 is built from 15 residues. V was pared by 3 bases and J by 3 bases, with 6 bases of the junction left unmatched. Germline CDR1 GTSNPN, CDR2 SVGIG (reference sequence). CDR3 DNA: TGTGCCTGGAGGAACAGGGGGCTCAATGGAAACACCATATATTTT. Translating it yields CAWRNRGLNGNTIYF.

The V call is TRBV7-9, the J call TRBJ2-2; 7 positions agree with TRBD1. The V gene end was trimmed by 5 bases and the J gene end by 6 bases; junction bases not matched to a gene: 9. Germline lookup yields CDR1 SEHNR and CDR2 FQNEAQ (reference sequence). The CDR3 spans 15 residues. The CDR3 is CASSLTGVGAGELFF. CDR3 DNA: TGTGCCAGCAGCCTAACAGGGGTTGGAGCCGGGGAGCTGTTTTTT.

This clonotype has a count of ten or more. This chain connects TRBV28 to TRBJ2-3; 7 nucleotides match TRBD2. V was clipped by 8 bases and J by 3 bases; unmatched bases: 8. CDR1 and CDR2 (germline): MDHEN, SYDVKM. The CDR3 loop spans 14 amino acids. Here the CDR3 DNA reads TGTGCCAGCGCTAGCGGAGCGGTAACAGATACGCAGTATTTT. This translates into CASASGAVTDTQYF.

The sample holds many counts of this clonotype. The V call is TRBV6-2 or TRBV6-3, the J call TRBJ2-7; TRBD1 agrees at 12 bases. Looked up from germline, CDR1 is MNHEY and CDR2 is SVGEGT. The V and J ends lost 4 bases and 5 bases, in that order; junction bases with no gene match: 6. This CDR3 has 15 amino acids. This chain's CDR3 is CASSFDGTGGNEQYF. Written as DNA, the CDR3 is TGTGCCAGCAGTTTCGACGGGACAGGGGGCAACGAGCAGTACTTC.

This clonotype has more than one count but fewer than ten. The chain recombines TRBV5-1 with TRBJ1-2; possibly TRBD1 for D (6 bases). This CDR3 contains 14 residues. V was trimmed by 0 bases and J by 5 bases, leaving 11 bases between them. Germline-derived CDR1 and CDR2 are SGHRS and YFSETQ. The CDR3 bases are TGCGCCAGCAGCTTGGGACAGGAGATTTATGGCTACACCTTC. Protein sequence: CASSLGQEIYGYTF. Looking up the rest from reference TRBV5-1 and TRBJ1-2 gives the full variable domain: KAGVTQTPRYLIKTRGQQVTLSCSPISGHRSVSWYQQTPGQGLQFLFEYFSETQRNKGNFPGRFSGRQFSNSRSEMNVSTLELGDSALYLCASSLGQEIYGYTFGSGTRLTVV.

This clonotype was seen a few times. The CDR3 coding sequence is TGTGCCACCAGCCATACTAGCGCCATCACAGATACGCAGTATTTT. As protein: CATSHTSAITDTQYF. The chain couples TRBV15 to TRBJ2-3; 7 bases are shared with TRBD2. Germline V lookup: CDR1 LNHNV, CDR2 YYDKDF (reference sequence). The CDR3 sequence is 15 residues long. With 5 bases clipped from V and 2 bases from J, the junction kept 7 bases outside the gene matches.

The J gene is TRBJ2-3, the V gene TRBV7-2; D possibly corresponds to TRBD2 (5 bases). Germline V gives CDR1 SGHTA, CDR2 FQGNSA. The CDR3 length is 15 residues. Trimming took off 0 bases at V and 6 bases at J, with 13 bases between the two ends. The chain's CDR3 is CASSLAGLEVDTQYF. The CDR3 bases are TGTGCCAGCAGCTTAGCGGGCCTGGAGGTGGATACGCAGTATTTT.

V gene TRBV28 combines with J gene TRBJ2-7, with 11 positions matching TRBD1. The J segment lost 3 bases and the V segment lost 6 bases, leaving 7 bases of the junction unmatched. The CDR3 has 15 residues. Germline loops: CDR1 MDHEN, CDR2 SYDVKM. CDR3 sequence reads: CASSPSGTGGYEQYF. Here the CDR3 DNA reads TGTGCCAGCAGCCCTTCCGGGACAGGGGGCTACGAGCAGTACTTC.

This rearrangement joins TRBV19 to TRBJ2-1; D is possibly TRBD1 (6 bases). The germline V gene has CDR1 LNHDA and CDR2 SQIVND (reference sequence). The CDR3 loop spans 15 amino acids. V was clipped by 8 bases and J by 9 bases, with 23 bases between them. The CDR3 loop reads CASSTGRTVAGEQFF. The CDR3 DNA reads TGTGCCAGTTCAACGGGTAGGACAGTCGCAGGTGAGCAGTTCTTC. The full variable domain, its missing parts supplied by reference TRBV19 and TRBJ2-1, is DGGITQSPKYLFRKEGQNVTLSCEQNLNHDAMYWYRQDPGQGLRLIYYSQIVNDFQKGDIAEGYSVSREKKESFPLTVTSAQKNPTAFYLCASSTGRTVAGEQFFGPGTRLTVL.